The rows below give T cell receptor beta chains drawn from one sample of a study of T cell responses to AZD1222 COVID-19 vaccine. TCRdb keeps only in-frame clones here, not all; method: immunoSEQ multiplex PCR. The sample has some 130,000 clones, roughly 89% seen once; the top ten hold roughly 6.3%. The starting material was peripheral blood, obtained on day 0 of AZD1222 vaccination. Every receptor here comes from an adult in good health. CDR3s include the opening cysteine and the closing phenylalanine or tryptophan. Fields, in order: V gene, J gene, D gene, clone size, CDR3 DNA, CDR3 protein. D genes are given only for firm matches. Clone size is shown for a subset of rows, as once, few, many or a class of expanded clone.

>TRBV28|TRBJ2-7|TRBD1|.
TGTGCCAGCAGTTTCCCAGGGGGAATCGAGCAGTACTTC
CASSFPGGIEQYF
>TRBV27|TRBJ1-1|.|.
TGTGCCAGCAGTCGGAAAGGGTCTACTCTTTCGGACACTGAAGCTTTCTTT
CASSRKGSTLSDTEAFF
>TRBV28|TRBJ1-1|.|.
TGTGCCAGCAGTTTGGTTAACACTGAAGCTTTCTTT
CASSLVNTEAFF
>TRBV29-1|TRBJ1-1|TRBD1|.
TGCAGCGTGGAGCTAACCGGGACAGTGAACACTGAAGCTTTCTTT
CSVELTGTVNTEAFF
>TRBV4-3|TRBJ1-1|.|.
TGCGCCAGCAGCCAAGTGGTCGGGTACACTGAAGCTTTCTTT
CASSQVVGYTEAFF
>TRBV7-9|TRBJ2-5|TRBD2|.
TGTGCCAGCAGCCCGGGTACTAGCGGGGGACAGTACCAAGAGACCCAGTACTTC
CASSPGTSGGQYQETQYF
>TRBV6-6|TRBJ1-2|.|.
TGTGCCAGCAGTTACTCGGGCGGTGTCTATGGCTACACCTTC
CASSYSGGVYGYTF
>TRBV2|TRBJ1-2|.|.
TGTGCCAGCAGCCCCGGTTCCGTGGGCTACACCTTC
CASSPGSVGYTF
>TRBV5-1|TRBJ2-2|TRBD2|.
TGCGCCAGCAGATCGGGGGGATCAGCGAACACCGGGGAGCTGTTTTTT
CASRSGGSANTGELFF
>TRBV11-3|TRBJ2-1|.|.
TGTGCCAGCAGCGTTGGGGGGGGCGCTTACAATGAGCAGTTCTTC
CASSVGGGAYNEQFF
>TRBV3-1/TRBV3-2|TRBJ2-2|TRBD2|once
TGTGCCAGCAGACGGACCCGGCTAGCGGGGGGGAACACCGGGGAGCTGTTTTTT
CASRRTRLAGGNTGELFF
>TRBV19|TRBJ2-5|.|.
TGTGCCAGTAGTCCGGGAAGGGAGACCCAGTACTTC
CASSPGRETQYF
>TRBV19|TRBJ1-4|.|.
TGTGCCAGTAGTATCCGGGTCCTCCGCAATGAAAAACTGTTTTTT
CASSIRVLRNEKLFF
>TRBV5-4|TRBJ1-1|.|.
TGTGCCAGCAGCTTGGGTGGGGGTTGGACTGAAGCTTTCTTT
CASSLGGGWTEAFF
>TRBV11-2|TRBJ2-3|.|.
TGTGCCAGCAGCTTAGGGCGGCAGAGTACTGGTACGCAGTATTTT
CASSLGRQSTGTQYF
>TRBV18|TRBJ2-5|TRBD2|.
TGTGCCAGCTCACACGGGACTAGCGGGGGGCGAGAGACCCAGTACTTC
CASSHGTSGGRETQYF
>TRBV7-2|TRBJ2-7|TRBD1|.
TGTGCCAGCAGCTTACGGACAGGGAACGCCGAGCAGTACTTC
CASSLRTGNAEQYF
>TRBV5-1|TRBJ2-3|TRBD1|.
TGCGCCAGCAGCTGGGGGACAGGGGTGGTCACAGATACGCAGTATTTT
CASSWGTGVVTDTQYF
>TRBV4-2|TRBJ2-4|.|.
TGTGCCAGCAGCCAAGTTGGGATTAAACGGAACATTCAGTACTTC
CASSQVGIKRNIQYF
>TRBV10-1|TRBJ2-3|TRBD2|once
TGCGCCAGCAGTAAACTAGCGGGGGGGCCTGATACGCAGTATTTT
CASSKLAGGPDTQYF
>TRBV20-1|TRBJ1-6|.|.
TGCAGTGCTAGTGCCCTCGGCAGCTCCTATAATTCACCCCTCCACTTT
CSASALGSSYNSPLHF
>TRBV7-2|TRBJ2-5|.|.
TGTGCCAGTACCGGGACTTACTCGTACCAAGAGACCCAGTACTTC
CASTGTYSYQETQYF
>TRBV20-1|TRBJ2-7|.|few
TGCAGTGCTAGCGACCTTTTTGAGCAGTACTTC
CSASDLFEQYF
>TRBV12-3/TRBV12-4|TRBJ2-1|.|.
TGTGCCAGTGGGGGATCCAATGAGCAGTTCTTC
CASGGSNEQFF
>TRBV18|TRBJ2-7|TRBD2|once
TGTGCCAGCTCACCGGGGATAGCGGGCTACGAGCAGTACTTC
CASSPGIAGYEQYF
>TRBV19|TRBJ2-5|TRBD2|.
TGTGCCAGTAGTAGTCTAGCGGGGAGGGAGACCCAGTACTTC
CASSSLAGRETQYF
>TRBV5-1|TRBJ1-2|TRBD1|.
TGCGCCAGCAGCTTGGGCGCGGGGACAGCTACAGGCGGCTACACCTTC
CASSLGAGTATGGYTF
>TRBV18|TRBJ2-5|.|.
TGTGCCAGCTCACCATATTACCAAGAGACCCAGTACTTC
CASSPYYQETQYF
>TRBV27|TRBJ2-1|.|.
TGTGCCAGCAGTTTGTGGGACGGGCACAATGAGCAGTTCTTC
CASSLWDGHNEQFF
>TRBV6-1|TRBJ1-5|.|.
TGTGCCAGCAGTGACCTCCGGGACAGCAATCAGCCCCAGCATTTT
CASSDLRDSNQPQHF
>TRBV5-1|TRBJ2-1|.|.
TGCGCCAGCAGCTTGGTGGGGTTAAAGAGCTCCTACAATGAGCAGTTCTTC
CASSLVGLKSSYNEQFF
>TRBV6-5|TRBJ2-3|.|.
TGTGCCAGCAGTTACTCGAGGGTTTCTAGCACAGATACGCAGTATTTT
CASSYSRVSSTDTQYF
>TRBV11-2|TRBJ1-2|.|.
TGTGCCAGCAGCTCCTTGTCGGGCTACACCTTC
CASSSLSGYTF
>TRBV19|TRBJ2-4|.|.
TGTGCCAGTAGTACCCCAGGGGGGGCCAAAAACATTCAGTACTTC
CASSTPGGAKNIQYF
>TRBV11-2|TRBJ1-4|TRBD1|.
TGTGCCAGCAGCTTTCGTCAGGGGGTTACTGAAAAACTGTTTTTT
CASSFRQGVTEKLFF
>TRBV19|TRBJ1-2|.|.
TGTGCCAGTAGTCCAAGGACCGGTGGCTACACCTTC
CASSPRTGGYTF
>TRBV19|TRBJ2-2|.|.
TGTGCCACCCTCGGAACAGGGAACACCGGGGAGCTGTTTTTT
CATLGTGNTGELFF
>TRBV4-2|TRBJ1-5|.|.
TGTGCCAGCAGCCAAGGTCCAGGGAGAGTAGGAATTAGCAATCAGCCCCAGCATTTT
CASSQGPGRVGISNQPQHF
>TRBV30|TRBJ1-1|.|.
TGTGCCTGGAGTTCTCCCCACAGGGTGGCTTTCTTT
CAWSSPHRVAFF
>TRBV6-5|TRBJ1-1|TRBD1|once
TGTGCCAGCAGTTACGGACAGGTCTCTGAAGCTTTCTTT
CASSYGQVSEAFF
>TRBV3-1/TRBV3-2|TRBJ1-2|.|.
TGTGCCAGCAGCCCCCGGTCTTTTTATGGCTACACCTTC
CASSPRSFYGYTF
>TRBV28|TRBJ2-1|.|.
TGTGCCCCCTCAACGAGGATGGGCTACACTGAGCAGTTCTTC
CAPSTRMGYTEQFF
>TRBV4-3|TRBJ1-5|.|once
TGCGCCAGCAGCCAGGACAACATCGGTCCCCAGCATTTT
CASSQDNIGPQHF
>TRBV12-5|TRBJ2-7|.|once
TGTGCTAGTGGTTTGGGTGGTAGCTACGAGCAGTACTTC
CASGLGGSYEQYF
>TRBV9|TRBJ1-4|TRBD1|.
TGTGCCAGCAGCGTAGGGGGACAGGTGCGTGAAAAACTGTTTTTT
CASSVGGQVREKLFF
>TRBV7-9|TRBJ2-7|.|.
TGTGCCAGCAGCTTATTAGGGCCCTACGAGCAGTACTTC
CASSLLGPYEQYF
>TRBV11-1|TRBJ2-5|TRBD2|.
TGTGCCAGCAGCTCCACGGTGGGGGGGAGCCAAGAGACCCAGTACTTC
CASSSTVGGSQETQYF
>TRBV21-1|TRBJ2-3|.|.
TGTGCCAGCAGCAAGGAAGGAGTTAAGACAGGGTCGGTAACAGATACGCAGTATTTT
CASSKEGVKTGSVTDTQYF
>TRBV14|TRBJ1-2|.|.
TGTGCCAGCAGCCTAGGACAGTACTATGGCTACACCTTC
CASSLGQYYGYTF